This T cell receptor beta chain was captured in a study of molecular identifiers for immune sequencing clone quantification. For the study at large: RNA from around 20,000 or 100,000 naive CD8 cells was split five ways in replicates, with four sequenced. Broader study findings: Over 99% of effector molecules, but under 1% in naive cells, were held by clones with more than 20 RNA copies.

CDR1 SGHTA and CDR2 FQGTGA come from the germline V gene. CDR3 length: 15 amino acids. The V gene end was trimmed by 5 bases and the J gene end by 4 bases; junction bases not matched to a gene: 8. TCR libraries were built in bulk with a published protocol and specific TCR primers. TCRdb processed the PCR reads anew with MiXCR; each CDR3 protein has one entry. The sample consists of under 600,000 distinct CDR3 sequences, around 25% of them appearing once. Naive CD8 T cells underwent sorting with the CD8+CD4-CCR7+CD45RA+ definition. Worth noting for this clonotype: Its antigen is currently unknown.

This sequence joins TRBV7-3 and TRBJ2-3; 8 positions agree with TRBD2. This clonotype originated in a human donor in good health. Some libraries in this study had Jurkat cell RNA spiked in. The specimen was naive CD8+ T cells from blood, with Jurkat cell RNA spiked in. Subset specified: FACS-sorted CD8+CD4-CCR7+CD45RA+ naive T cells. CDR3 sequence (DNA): TGTGCCAGCAGCCCATCCGGGAGGGCCGCAGATACGCAGTATTTT. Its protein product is CASSPSGRAADTQYF.